This TCR beta chain was identified during a study of cytomegalovirus exposure and HLA in healthy donors. Study summary: Early released data had roughly 81 million unique TCRs, all coming from HLA-typed donors.

Researchers ran the PCR with 60 Vbeta and 13 Jbeta primers. Libraries were prepared by immunoSEQ multiplex PCR; TCRdb keeps only in-frame clonotypes and omits some of them. The sample lists approximately 130,000 clones, approximately 80% seen once, with approximately 6.3% in the top ten. V lost 5 bases and J lost 0, with 6 bases in between. This CDR3 contains 13 residues. On this clone: Its antigen is undetermined.

Study results and limitations: Relative to equally common others, HLA-associated TCR beta chains showed greater clonal expansion in a later analysis.

This receptor was taken from a man in his late teens or twenties in good health and CMV-seropositive. Material for sequencing was PBMCs. The rearrangement links TRBV23-1 to TRBJ2-3; D remains unclear. TRBV23-1 is an ORF, and what it does is uncertain. In nucleotides, the CDR3 is TGCGCCAGCAGTGGCGGAAGCACAGATACGCAGTATTTT. Protein product: CASSGGSTDTQYF.